Below, 4 T cell receptor beta chains from the same sample are listed, as sequenced in a study of T cell responses to AZD1222 COVID-19 vaccine. Assay used: immunoSEQ multiplex PCR; TCRdb lists only in-frame clones, some missing. The sample lists around 110,000 clones, roughly 92% seen once, with 1.5% to 2% in the top ten. The material was peripheral blood, obtained 28 days after the second AZD1222 dose. The receptors originated from an adult who received the AZD1222 COVID-19 vaccine.

This chain connects TRBV2 to TRBJ2-2; D is ambiguous. The germline V gene has CDR1 SNHLY and CDR2 FYNNEI. V lost 1 base, J lost 3 bases, and 12 bases lay in between. The CDR3 totals 16 residues. The CDR3 protein is CASSEESSRYTGELFF. CDR3 bases: TGTGCCAGCAGTGAAGAAAGCAGCCGGTACACCGGGGAGCTGTTTTTT.

V is TRBV6-2 or TRBV6-3 and J is TRBJ1-1; no clear D. V was cut by 6 bases and J by 0 bases, with 11 bases left in between. CDR3 length equals 14 residues. Germline assignment: CDR1 MNHEY and CDR2 SVGEGT. The CDR3 loop is CASSPIRVNTEAFF. In nucleotides, the CDR3 is TGTGCCAGCAGCCCTATTCGAGTGAACACTGAAGCTTTCTTT.

The gene calls are TRBV5-1 and TRBJ1-2; D possibly corresponds to TRBD1 (5 bases). V was pared by 4 bases and J by 4 bases, with 17 bases between. Per the germline V gene, CDR1 is SGHRS and CDR2 is YFSETQ. This CDR3 has 15 residues. As DNA, the CDR3 is TGCGCCAGCAGCCTGGGGGGTCAAGCCGGCTATGGCTACACCTTC. It codes for CASSLGGQAGYGYTF.

The chain uses TRBV30 and TRBJ1-1; TRBD1 might be the D (5 bases). Germline CDR1 and CDR2: GTSNPN and SVGIG (reference sequence). The V end lost 2 bases, the J end lost 6 bases, and 16 bases lay between the germline ends. This CDR3 has 14 amino acids. CDR3 coding DNA: TGTGCCTGGAGTCCCGGGGACTCCGGGGCTGAAGCTTTCTTT. This sequence encodes CAWSPGDSGAEAFF.